Only a few counts were recorded for the clone carrying this TCR beta chain. The antigen remains undetermined. TCRdb reprocessed the reads via MiXCR and lists one record per CDR3 protein. In the table there are approximately 76,000 distinct CDR3 sequences, about 3.8% of which are singletons. The data belong to a study of T cell repertoires in cytomegalovirus infection. Study as a whole: Matching HLA type, along with CMV infection, was indicated by public TCR beta signatures.

The CDR3 has 13 amino acids. V shed 9 bases, J shed 6 bases, and the junction held 7 bases outside the gene matches. The germline V gene encodes CDR1 MNHEY and CDR2 SVGEGT. Study-level findings and limits: The ex vivo response was dominated by HLA-C-restricted CMV-specific TCR beta clonotypes.

The J gene is TRBJ2-1, the V gene TRBV6-2 or TRBV6-3; TRBD2 agrees at 8 bases. The sequencing input was PBMCs. The receptor was isolated from a human donor in good health (CMV status not recorded). Some clones in this sample may be carry-over from other donors' samples. Here the CDR3 reads CASQRGGPNEQFF. In DNA, the CDR3 is TGTGCCAGTCAACGGGGGGGACCCAATGAGCAGTTCTTC.